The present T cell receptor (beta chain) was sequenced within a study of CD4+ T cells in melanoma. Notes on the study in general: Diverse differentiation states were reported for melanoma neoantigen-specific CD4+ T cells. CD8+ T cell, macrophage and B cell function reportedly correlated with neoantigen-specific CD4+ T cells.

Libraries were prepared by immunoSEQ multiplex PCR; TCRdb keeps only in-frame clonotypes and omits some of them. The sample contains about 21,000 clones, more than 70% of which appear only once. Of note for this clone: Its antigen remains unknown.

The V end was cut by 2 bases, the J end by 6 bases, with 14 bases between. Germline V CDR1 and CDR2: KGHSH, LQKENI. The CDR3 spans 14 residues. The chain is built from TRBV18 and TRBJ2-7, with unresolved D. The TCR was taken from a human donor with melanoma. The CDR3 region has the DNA TGTGCCAGCTCACCAAGTGGCGCAGGTGGCGAGCAGTACTTC. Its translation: CASSPSGAGGEQYF.